The 25 T cell receptor beta chains below were found in one sample sequenced in a study of blood T cell repertoires in COVID-19. This table comes from immunoSEQ multiplex PCR, and its TCRdb copy is limited to in-frame clones, with some not included. This table holds 150,000 to 200,000 clones, over 70% found once. The material sequenced was PBMCs or T cells enriched from blood (not recorded which). These receptors came from a man aged 45-65 years who had recovered from COVID-19.

This chain links TRBV5-3 with TRBJ2-2; D remains ambiguous. TRBV5-3 is an ORF, and what it does is uncertain. This CDR3 comprises 13 residues. The germline V and J ends were trimmed by 4 bases and 5 bases, with 9 bases remaining between them. CDR3 residues: CARSADSTGELFF. CDR3 bases: TGTGCCAGAAGCGCAGACTCGACCGGGGAGCTGTTTTTT.

V gene TRBV7-9 combines with J gene TRBJ2-2, with TRBD1 matching over 12 bases. Germline V gene sequence: CDR1 SEHNR, CDR2 FQNEAQ (reference sequence). The junction had 10 bases not matched to a gene; V was cut back by 10 bases and J by 1 base. This CDR3 region has 17 residues. CDR3: CATGGQGALWNTGELFF. CDR3 nucleotide sequence: TGTGCCACCGGGGGACAGGGGGCCCTTTGGAACACCGGGGAGCTGTTTTTT.

The chain is built from TRBV3-1 (or the pseudogene TRBV3-2) and TRBJ1-3; D is undetermined. Germline-derived CDR1 and CDR2 are LGHDT and YNNKEL (reference sequence). The CDR3 is made up of 15 amino acids. V dropped 0 bases and J dropped 4 bases, with 10 bases sitting between them. This CDR3 reads CASSQESVHGNTIYF. Here the CDR3 DNA reads TGTGCCAGCAGCCAAGAGTCGGTCCACGGAAACACCATATATTTT.

The chain combines TRBV19 with TRBJ2-2; 8 nucleotides match TRBD2. The germline gives CDR1 LNHDA, CDR2 SQIVND (reference sequence). Trimming took 0 bases from V and 4 from J; bases not matched to a gene: 7. CDR3 length equals 17 residues. The CDR3: CASSIDRTSLATGELFF. The CDR3 region has the DNA TGTGCCAGTAGTATAGATAGGACTAGCCTCGCCACCGGGGAGCTGTTTTTT.

V and J are TRBV30 and TRBJ2-7; 7 nucleotides match TRBD1. V was clipped by 4 bases and J by 3 bases; unmatched bases: 9. Germline V gene sequence: CDR1 GTSNPN, CDR2 SVGIG (reference sequence). The CDR3 is 14 residues long. Here the CDR3 reads CAWKTPGQLYEQYF. CDR3 in DNA: TGTGCCTGGAAAACACCGGGACAGCTCTACGAGCAGTACTTC.

The V call is TRBV7-9, the J call TRBJ2-5, with TRBD1 matching over 8 bases. V shed 3 bases and J 5 bases; nucleotides not matched to a gene: 2. This CDR3 has 13 amino acids. The germline V gene encodes CDR1 SEHNR and CDR2 FQNEAQ (reference sequence). The CDR3 loop is CASSLDREETQYF. In DNA, the CDR3 is TGTGCCAGCAGCTTGGACAGGGAGGAGACCCAGTACTTC.

This clone has just a few counts. CDR3 sequence: CASSQGGNRDTQYF. The CDR3 region has the DNA TGTGCCAGCAGCCAAGGAGGGAATAGAGATACGCAGTATTTT. The chain uses TRBV3-1 (or the pseudogene TRBV3-2) and TRBJ2-3, with D tentatively TRBD2 (5 bases). With 1 base removed from V and 5 bases from J, the gap between germline ends came to 10 bases. Germline V gives CDR1 LGHDT, CDR2 YNNKEL (reference sequence). The CDR3 is 14 amino acids.

Here the CDR3 reads CASSLEDIFSPYEQYF. CDR3 sequence (DNA): TGTGCCAGCAGCTTAGAGGACATATTCTCCCCCTACGAGCAGTACTTC. The J gene is TRBJ2-7, the V gene TRBV7-6; D perhaps matches TRBD1 (5 bases). Trimming took 1 base from V and 2 from J, leaving 15 bases between them. The germline CDR1 and CDR2 sequences are SGHVS and FNYEAQ. This CDR3 has 16 residues.

This clone was observed a few times. J is TRBJ2-5 and V is TRBV7-9; tentatively, D is TRBD2 (5 bases). Trimming shortened V by 1 base and J by 5 bases, and 17 bases separated the two germline ends. The CDR3 spans 16 residues. Germline CDR1 is SEHNR and CDR2 is FQNEAQ (reference sequence). The CDR3, as DNA: TGTGCCAGCAGCTTAGGAACCAGAGAGGGTGTGGAGACCCAGTACTTC. This gives the protein CASSLGTREGVETQYF.

The chain carries TRBV27 and TRBJ1-1; no reliable D call. This CDR3 is built from 13 residues. Trimming left V 3 bases short and J 5 bases short, with 10 bases between. Germline V lookup: CDR1 MNHEY, CDR2 SMNVEV (reference sequence). The CDR3 DNA is TGTGCCAGCAGTTTTTTACGGGGAACTGAAGCTTTCTTT. Amino acid sequence: CASSFLRGTEAFF.

The rearrangement uses TRBV28 and TRBJ1-2; D remains ambiguous. V was shortened by 5 bases and J by 4 bases, with 8 bases between the two germline ends. The length of the CDR3 is 12 residues. Germline CDR1 MDHEN, CDR2 SYDVKM. The CDR3 bases are TGTGCCAGCAGTACCCCCGGCTATGGCTACACCTTC. Translating it yields CASSTPGYGYTF.

The V call is TRBV5-1, the J call TRBJ2-5; maybe TRBD2 (5 bases). Deletions cut 2 bases from V and 4 bases from J, with 9 bases between. This CDR3 has 13 residues. Germline values: CDR1 SGHRS, CDR2 YFSETQ. The CDR3 nucleotides read TGCGCCAGCAGCTTCAAGGGAGTAGAGACCCAGTACTTC. It codes for CASSFKGVETQYF. The entire variable domain, with the rest obtained from reference TRBV5-1 and TRBJ2-5, is as follows: KAGVTQTPRYLIKTRGQQVTLSCSPISGHRSVSWYQQTPGQGLQFLFEYFSETQRNKGNFPGRFSGRQFSNSRSEMNVSTLELGDSALYLCASSFKGVETQYFGPGTRLLVL.

V is TRBV19 and J is TRBJ2-1; TRBD2 matches 14 bases. This CDR3 is 15 amino acids long. Germline CDR1 reads LNHDA; CDR2 reads SQIVND (reference sequence). Unmatched junction bases numbered 7, after V lost 5 bases and J lost 10 bases. The CDR3 DNA sequence: TGTGCCAGTAGTCCCCCGGGACTAGCGGGAGTCGAGCAGTTCTTC. Protein: CASSPPGLAGVEQFF.

The chain uses TRBV7-6 and TRBJ2-1; 12 bases are shared with TRBD2. This CDR3 has 18 amino acids. Germline V lookup: CDR1 SGHVS, CDR2 FNYEAQ. V lost 1 base and J lost 4; bases outside the gene matches: 8. CDR3 in amino acids: CASSLGRTSGALYNEQFF. The CDR3 region has the DNA TGTGCCAGCAGCTTAGGAAGGACTAGCGGGGCCTTATACAATGAGCAGTTCTTC.

The chain has TRBV5-1 and TRBJ2-7, with D possibly TRBD2 on 6 matching bases. This CDR3 contains 15 residues. V was cut by 3 bases and J by 2 bases, with 15 bases left in between. Per the germline V gene, CDR1 is SGHRS and CDR2 is YFSETQ. CDR3 DNA: TGCGCCAGCAGCTCCCGCGGGACGGCAACCTACGAGCAGTACTTC. This translates into CASSSRGTATYEQYF.

J is TRBJ2-5 and V is TRBV19; a weak D match, TRBD2 (6 bases). Germline CDR1 is LNHDA and CDR2 is SQIVND (reference sequence). Trimming left V 5 bases short and J 3 bases short, with 13 bases between. CDR3 length: 14 residues. The CDR3 spells CASSPRGGEETQYF. The CDR3 DNA follows: TGTGCCAGTAGTCCCCGGGGCGGGGAAGAGACCCAGTACTTC.

The chain uses TRBV11-1 and TRBJ2-1; 9 nucleotides align to TRBD1. There are 15 residues in the CDR3. Germline loops: CDR1 SGHAT, CDR2 FQDESV (reference sequence). After removal of 5 bases from V and 3 bases from J, the junction contained 5 bases not matched to a gene. The CDR3 DNA reads as TGTGCCAGCAGCGACCCGGGACAGGGCTACAATGAGCAGTTCTTC. Translating gives CASSDPGQGYNEQFF.

The V gene is TRBV7-9, the J gene TRBJ2-7, with D perhaps TRBD2 (5 bases). The CDR3 has 15 residues. Trimming shortened V by 4 bases and J by 2 bases, and 15 bases separated the two germline ends. In germline, CDR1 is SEHNR, CDR2 FQNEAQ (reference sequence). CDR3 amino acids: CASSSRGGSTYEQYF. The CDR3 nucleotides are TGTGCCAGCAGCTCCCGAGGAGGTTCTACCTACGAGCAGTACTTC.

The rearrangement uses TRBV5-5 and TRBJ2-5; 10 positions match TRBD1. This CDR3 spans 17 amino acids. Trimming took 5 bases from V and 3 from J; bases not matched to a gene: 13. Germline V CDR1 and CDR2: SGHKS, YYEKEE (reference sequence). This chain's CDR3 is CASSLGQGVFFKETQYF. CDR3 bases: TGTGCCAGCAGTTTAGGACAGGGGGTGTTCTTCAAAGAGACCCAGTACTTC. Full variable domain (outside the CDR3, taken from reference TRBV5-5 and TRBJ2-5): DAGVTQSPTHLIKTRGQQVTLRCSPISGHKSVSWYQQVLGQGPQFIFQYYEKEERGRGNFPDRFSARQFPNYSSELNVNALLLGDSALYLCASSLGQGVFFKETQYFGPGTRLLVL.

This clone was found a few times. The V call is TRBV5-1, the J call TRBJ2-3; 8 bases are shared with TRBD2. From germline, CDR1 is SGHRS and CDR2 YFSETQ. CDR3 length: 15 amino acids. V shed 2 bases, J shed 3 bases, and the junction held 5 bases outside the gene matches. CDR3 amino acids: CASSLIAGGTDTQYF. The CDR3 DNA follows: TGCGCCAGCAGCTTAATTGCGGGGGGAACAGATACGCAGTATTTT.

This chain uses TRBV3-1 (or the pseudogene TRBV3-2) with TRBJ2-7; D is unresolved. Germline CDR1 reads LGHDT; CDR2 reads YNNKEL (reference sequence). The germline V and J ends were trimmed by 1 base and 8 bases, with 18 bases remaining between them. The CDR3 totals 15 residues. Written as DNA, the CDR3 is TGTGCCAGCAGCCAAGCTTTGGGCACTGTCAGGCAGCAGTACTTC. Protein product: CASSQALGTVRQQYF.

For the CDR3, the DNA is TGTGCCTGGAGTGTACGAGGGAACGGCTACACCTTC. Residues: CAWSVRGNGYTF. The genes are TRBV30 and TRBJ1-2; D ambiguous. V lost 0 bases, J lost 8 bases, and 10 bases lay in between. The CDR3 has 12 amino acids. Looked up from germline, CDR1 is GTSNPN and CDR2 is SVGIG (reference sequence).

This clone has just one count. This chain links TRBV21-1 with TRBJ1-2. TRBV21-1 is an annotated pseudogene. The CDR3 has 14 amino acids. The CDR3 coding sequence is TGTGCCAGCAGCAGCGATCTAGCTAACTATGGCTACACCTTC. The encoded protein is CASSSDLANYGYTF.

The V and J genes are TRBV20-1 and TRBJ2-2; D uncertain. This CDR3 is built from 11 residues. In germline, CDR1 is DFQATT, CDR2 SNEGSKA (reference sequence). CDR3 loop: CRRSNTGELFF. The CDR3 DNA is TGCAGACGCAGTAACACCGGGGAGCTGTTTTTT.

V gene TRBV19 combines with J gene TRBJ1-1; 8 nucleotides line up with TRBD1. Per germline, CDR1 LNHDA and CDR2 SQIVND (reference sequence). The CDR3 is made up of 15 amino acids. The junction had 11 bases not matched to a gene; V was cut back by 7 bases and J by 4 bases. The CDR3 region is CASNIQGARGTEAFF. Here the CDR3 DNA reads TGTGCCAGTAACATCCAGGGGGCGCGAGGCACTGAAGCTTTCTTT.